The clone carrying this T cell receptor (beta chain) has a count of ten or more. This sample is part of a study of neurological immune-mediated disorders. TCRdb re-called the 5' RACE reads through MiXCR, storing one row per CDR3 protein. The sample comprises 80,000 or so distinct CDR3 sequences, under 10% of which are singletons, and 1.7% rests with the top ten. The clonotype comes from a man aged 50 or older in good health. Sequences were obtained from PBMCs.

Here the CDR3 reads CASSWGLAETSYNEQFF. As DNA, the CDR3 is TGCGCCAGCAGCTGGGGACTAGCGGAGACCTCCTACAATGAGCAGTTCTTC. The chain employs TRBV5-1 and TRBJ2-1; 11 bases are a match to TRBD2. The V segment lost 3 bases and the J segment 0 bases; nucleotides outside the gene matches: 5. The CDR3 has 17 residues. Germline V gene lookup returns CDR1 SGHRS and CDR2 YFSETQ. The complete variable domain, with remaining parts taken from reference TRBV5-1 and TRBJ2-1, reads KAGVTQTPRYLIKTRGQQVTLSCSPISGHRSVSWYQQTPGQGLQFLFEYFSETQRNKGNFPGRFSGRQFSNSRSEMNVSTLELGDSALYLCASSWGLAETSYNEQFFGPGTRLTVL.